These 18 T cell receptor beta chains came from one sample sequenced in a study of blood T cell repertoires in COVID-19. The table came from immunoSEQ multiplex PCR; TCRdb's copy has only in-frame clones and leaves some out. The table shows 67,000 or so clones, with about 86% occurring only once. The material sequenced was peripheral blood. The receptor set was obtained from a man between 65 and 85 years old with acute or convalescent COVID-19.

This clone appeared once. The chain employs TRBV7-2 and TRBJ1-5; no definite D call. The CDR3 has 13 amino acids. Germline CDR1 and CDR2: SGHTA and FQGNSA. V lost 5 bases to trimming and J lost 3 bases, with 8 bases between them. The CDR3 DNA reads as TGTGCCAGCAGCCTCAGGTTCAATCAGCCCCAGCATTTT. Translation gives CASSLRFNQPQHF. The whole variable domain, remainder taken from reference TRBV7-2 and TRBJ1-5, is GAGVSQSPSNKVTEKGKDVELRCDPISGHTALYWYRQSLGQGLEFLIYFQGNSAPDKSGLPSDRFSAERTGGSVSTLTIQRTQQEDSAVYLCASSLRFNQPQHFGDGTRLSIL.

This clone was found a few times. The CDR3 region is CASSFLVGREVDEQFF. CDR3 DNA sequence: TGTGCCAGCAGCTTCTTAGTCGGCAGGGAAGTCGATGAGCAGTTCTTC. J is TRBJ2-1 and V is TRBV5-6, with D perhaps TRBD1 (5 bases). The CDR3 extends over 16 amino acids. Trimming left V 2 bases short and J 8 bases short, with 20 bases between. Germline assignment: CDR1 SGHDT and CDR2 YYEEEE.

This clone showed up just once. The chain employs TRBV27 and TRBJ2-1; no definite D call. The germline V and J ends were trimmed by 2 bases and 0 bases, with 8 bases remaining between them. Germline V gene data show CDR1 as MNHEY and CDR2 as SMNVEV (reference sequence). There are 15 residues in the CDR3. The CDR3 bases are TGTGCCAGCAGTTTAAGTCGGTACTCCTACAATGAGCAGTTCTTC. It codes for CASSLSRYSYNEQFF.

The chain couples TRBV7-3 to TRBJ2-2; no firm D call. V dropped 2 bases and J dropped 0 bases, with 7 bases sitting between them. This CDR3 spans 15 amino acids. The V gene's germline CDR1 is SGHTA and CDR2 FQGTGA. In DNA form, the CDR3 reads TGTGCCAGCAGCTTATCTGCGGCGAACACCGGGGAGCTGTTTTTT. This translates into CASSLSAANTGELFF. The full variable domain, rest sourced from reference TRBV7-3 and TRBJ2-2, is GAGVSQTPSNKVTEKGKYVELRCDPISGHTALYWYRQSLGQGPEFLIYFQGTGAADDSGLPNDRFFAVRPEGSVSTLKIQRTERGDSAVYLCASSLSAANTGELFFGEGSRLTVL.

CDR3 amino acids: CASSPGQTYEQYF. The DNA of the CDR3 is TGTGCCAGCAGTCCTGGACAGACCTACGAGCAGTACTTC. This chain links TRBV6-5 with TRBJ2-7; a weak D match, TRBD1 (6 bases). CDR3 length: 13 amino acids. Trimming took off 5 bases at V and 2 bases at J, with 10 bases between the two ends. Germline V gives CDR1 MNHEY, CDR2 SVGAGI.

This chain uses TRBV19 with TRBJ2-1, with 8 nucleotides matching TRBD2. The CDR3 runs 14 residues. Germline values: CDR1 LNHDA, CDR2 SQIVND (reference sequence). CDR3: CASDSGSAYNEQFF. The CDR3, as DNA: TGTGCTAGTGACAGCGGGAGTGCTTACAATGAGCAGTTCTTC.

In DNA form, the CDR3 reads TGCGCCAGCAGCCCGCAGACAGACAACTATGGCTACACCTTC. Translated: CASSPQTDNYGYTF. The chain employs TRBV5-1 and TRBJ1-2; a weak D match, TRBD1 (5 bases). Trimming stripped 4 bases from V and 2 bases from J, with 12 bases between. Looked up from germline, CDR1 is SGHRS and CDR2 is YFSETQ. This CDR3 region has 14 residues. Full variable domain (outside the CDR3, taken from reference TRBV5-1 and TRBJ1-2): KAGVTQTPRYLIKTRGQQVTLSCSPISGHRSVSWYQQTPGQGLQFLFEYFSETQRNKGNFPGRFSGRQFSNSRSEMNVSTLELGDSALYLCASSPQTDNYGYTFGSGTRLTVV.

The genes are TRBV11-1 and TRBJ1-1; 10 bases are a match to TRBD1. CDR1 is SGHAT, CDR2 FQDESV, per germline (reference sequence). CDR3 length: 16 residues. After removal of 6 bases from V and 1 base from J, the junction contained 8 bases not matched to a gene. CDR3 residues: CASSRTGGFGNTEAFF. The CDR3 nucleotides are TGTGCCAGCAGTCGGACAGGGGGTTTCGGGAACACTGAAGCTTTCTTT.

The chain combines TRBV27 with TRBJ2-2; the match to TRBD2 covers 7 bases. The CDR3 extends over 13 amino acids. Germline CDR1 is MNHEY and CDR2 is SMNVEV (reference sequence). Germline trimming cut 8 bases from V and 1 base from J; bases unmatched to any gene: 1. The chain's CDR3 is CASLAVNTGELFF. In DNA, the CDR3 is TGTGCCAGCCTAGCGGTGAACACCGGGGAGCTGTTTTTT.

V usage is TRBV6-6 and J usage is TRBJ1-3, with 7 bases lining up with TRBD1. Germline CDR1 MNHNY, CDR2 SVGAGI (reference sequence). This CDR3 region has 16 residues. Germline trimming cut 5 bases from V and 4 bases from J; bases unmatched to any gene: 11. Here the CDR3 DNA reads TGTGCCAGCAGTATAAAGGACAGGTTATACGGAAACACCATATATTTT. It yields the protein CASSIKDRLYGNTIYF.

The V and J genes are TRBV27 and TRBJ2-7; tentative D call: TRBD2 (6 bases). Per the germline V gene, CDR1 is MNHEY and CDR2 is SMNVEV (reference sequence). This CDR3 region has 15 residues. The V end was cut by 4 bases, the J end by 1 base, with 14 bases between. As DNA, the CDR3 is TGTGCCAGCAGTTCGGAGCGGGTAAAGTCCTACGAGCAGTACTTC. Translated, it gives CASSSERVKSYEQYF.

This rearrangement joins TRBV6-6 to TRBJ2-3; D is uncertain. Germline V gene lookup returns CDR1 MNHNY and CDR2 SVGAGI (reference sequence). The CDR3 runs to 12 residues. V was pared by 5 bases and J by 0 bases, with 3 bases between. The CDR3 here is CASSPSTDTQYF. The CDR3 nucleotides are TGTGCCAGCAGTCCGAGCACAGATACGCAGTATTTT.

The rearrangement links TRBV18 to TRBJ1-6; 10 nucleotides align to TRBD1. Germline trimming cut 5 bases from V and 10 bases from J; bases unmatched to any gene: 5. Looked up from germline, CDR1 is KGHSH and CDR2 is LQKENI. The CDR3 consists of 14 residues. CDR3 DNA: TGTGCCAGCTCAGGGACAGGGGAGGGATCACCCCTCCACTTT. Translated, it gives CASSGTGEGSPLHF.

This chain joins TRBV29-1 and TRBJ2-1; D gene ambiguous. Trimming removed 1 base at V and 8 bases at J, with 21 bases between. Germline V gives CDR1 SQVTM, CDR2 ANQGSEA. The CDR3 covers 16 residues. The CDR3 bases are TGCAGCGTTGAAGGGCAGGCATATGCACCTACCCATGAGCAGTTCTTC. Residues: CSVEGQAYAPTHEQFF.

The genes are TRBV28 and TRBJ2-1; 8 bases line up with TRBD2. V trimming: 7 bases; J trimming: 7 bases; junction bases outside the gene matches: 6. CDR3 length: 13 amino acids. Germline V lookup: CDR1 MDHEN, CDR2 SYDVKM. The CDR3 reads CASMSGRTNEQFF. The CDR3 DNA reads as TGTGCCAGCATGAGCGGGAGAACGAATGAGCAGTTCTTC.

CDR3 DNA: TGCGCCAGCAGCCTCCTGGGGCAGGGCGAGCAGTACTTC. Its translation is CASSLLGQGEQYF. The chain joins TRBV5-1 to TRBJ2-7, with a weak D call TRBD1 (5 bases). Trimming shortened V by 4 bases and J by 6 bases, and 14 bases separated the two germline ends. The CDR3 loop spans 13 amino acids. The germline gives CDR1 SGHRS, CDR2 YFSETQ.

The chain recombines TRBV6-5 with TRBJ1-1; D is perhaps TRBD1 (6 bases). The V end was cut by 5 bases, the J end by 0 bases, with 7 bases between. Germline V gene lookup returns CDR1 MNHEY and CDR2 SVGAGI. The CDR3 sequence is 13 residues long. CDR3 DNA sequence: TGTGCCAGCAGTCGGACAGTGAACACTGAAGCTTTCTTT. It translates to CASSRTVNTEAFF.

The genes are TRBV6-5 and TRBJ1-5, with 12 nucleotides matching TRBD1. Germline CDR1 and CDR2: MNHEY and SVGAGI. The CDR3 has 16 residues. The V segment lost 4 bases and the J segment 7 bases; nucleotides outside the gene matches: 8. The CDR3 is CASSSRDRGLGQPQHF. CDR3 DNA sequence: TGTGCCAGCAGTTCAAGGGACAGGGGGCTAGGGCAGCCCCAGCATTTT.